The 6 T cell receptor beta chains below all came from one sample that was sequenced in a study of PD-L1 blockade in urothelial cancer. Time point reported: peripheral blood 6 weeks after treatment start. The data were produced by immunoSEQ multiplex PCR, yet TCRdb's version contains in-frame clones alone and is incomplete. The sample consists of 15,000 to 20,000 clones, around 83% of them appearing once. The sequencing here drew on PBMCs, taken around atezolizumab (anti-PD-L1) treatment. These receptor sequences come from a man in his fifties with urothelial cancer.

The chain joins TRBV7-9 to TRBJ2-5, with 11 positions matching TRBD1. Germline values: CDR1 SEHNR, CDR2 FQNEAQ (reference sequence). The CDR3 contains 15 residues. The trim removed 2 bases at V and 7 bases at J, leaving 6 bases unmatched. The CDR3 loop is CASSLRTGGRGTQYF. CDR3 in DNA: TGTGCCAGCAGCTTAAGGACAGGGGGCCGGGGGACCCAGTACTTC.

The chain is built from TRBV2 and TRBJ1-2; 12 bases map to TRBD1. This CDR3 has 15 amino acids. CDR1 and CDR2 (germline): SNHLY, FYNNEI. The V segment lost 7 bases and the J segment 7 bases; nucleotides outside the gene matches: 10. The CDR3 reads CASKLGQGASRGYTF. The CDR3 DNA reads TGTGCCAGCAAACTGGGACAGGGGGCCTCTCGTGGCTACACCTTC.

The chain combines TRBV9 with TRBJ1-3, with D unclear. V was cut by 7 bases and J by 0 bases, with 20 bases left in between. Germline CDR1 reads SGDLS; CDR2 reads YYNGEE. There are 17 residues in the CDR3. CDR3 sequence reads: CASQPVTSTLSGNTIYF. The CDR3 DNA reads TGTGCCAGCCAGCCCGTGACTTCTACCCTCTCTGGAAACACCATATATTTT.

The chain joins TRBV19 to TRBJ2-1; D perhaps matches TRBD2 (6 bases). V gave up 6 bases and J gave up 6 bases, with 12 bases separating them. CDR3 length: 13 amino acids. Germline lookup yields CDR1 LNHDA and CDR2 SQIVND (reference sequence). The chain's CDR3 is CASRSLGGNEQFF. The CDR3 DNA follows: TGTGCCAGTAGAAGTCTGGGGGGCAATGAGCAGTTCTTC.

The V call is TRBV9, the J call TRBJ2-3; possibly TRBD2 for D (5 bases). Deletions cut 0 bases from V and 0 bases from J, with 11 bases between. The CDR3 is 16 amino acids. Germline V CDR1 and CDR2: SGDLS, YYNGEE. Written as DNA, the CDR3 is TGTGCCAGCAGCGTAGGGGGAGCGGAAAGCACAGATACGCAGTATTTT. It specifies CASSVGGAESTDTQYF. Together with reference TRBV9 and TRBJ2-3, the CDR3 gives the full variable domain: DSGVTQTPKHLITATGQRVTLRCSPRSGDLSVYWYQQSLDQGLQFLIQYYNGEERAKGNILERFSAQQFPDLHSELNLSSLELGDSALYFCASSVGGAESTDTQYFGPGTRLTVL.

This chain joins TRBV18 and TRBJ1-1; 7 nucleotides align to TRBD1. The germline CDR1 and CDR2 sequences are KGHSH and LQKENI. V shed 0 bases, J shed 5 bases, and the junction held 6 bases outside the gene matches. The CDR3 length is 15 residues. The CDR3 sequence is CASSPPSQGRTEAFF. For the CDR3, the DNA is TGTGCCAGCTCACCACCGTCACAGGGGAGGACTGAAGCTTTCTTT.